Following are 25 T cell receptor beta chains from one sample sequenced in a study of blood T cell repertoires in COVID-19 (dated by TCRdb to the early 2020s). Library creation used the immunoSEQ multiplex PCR assay. The table was pulled from immuneACCESS by TCRdb, which kept in-frame rearrangements only. Such tables lose some clones; where checked, under half of the loss comes from unresolved V genes, and the rest has no known cause. This sample lists 200,000 to 250,000 clones; roughly four fifths were detected once. The biggest ten clones account for roughly 8% of the sample. The sequenced sample consisted of peripheral blood. The receptors here all came from a woman aged 80 or over with COVID-19, enrolled during active disease.

This clone was found once. In DNA form, the CDR3 reads TGTGCCAGCACCCCTCTGCGGACAGGGTTGAGTAGCGAGCAGTACTTC. This sequence encodes CASTPLRTGLSSEQYF. This chain links TRBV6-2 or TRBV6-3 with TRBJ2-7; TRBD1 matches at 8 bases. The V gene end was trimmed by 7 bases and the J gene end by 6 bases; junction bases not matched to a gene: 17. The CDR3 runs to 16 residues. Per the germline V gene, CDR1 is MNHEY and CDR2 is SVGEGT.

This clone was counted only a few times. The chain combines TRBV6-5 with TRBJ2-7, with D tentatively TRBD2 (6 bases). This CDR3 comprises 13 residues. V was cut by 6 bases and J by 4 bases, with 13 bases left in between. Germline CDR1 is MNHEY and CDR2 is SVGAGI. The CDR3 nucleotides read TGTGCCAGCAGGGCGGGGTTACTATACGAGCAGTACTTC. Protein: CASRAGLLYEQYF.

In its sample, this clone was seen a few times. The gene calls are TRBV4-1 and TRBJ1-1; TRBD1 is a possible D gene (5 bases). Looked up from germline, CDR1 is MGHRA and CDR2 is YSYEKL. Trimming shortened V by 2 bases and J by 8 bases, and 9 bases separated the two germline ends. The CDR3 has 12 residues. The CDR3 coding sequence is TGCGCCAGCAGCCAATCAGGGTTAGAAGCTTTCTTT. It yields the protein CASSQSGLEAFF.

The genes are TRBV5-5 and TRBJ2-5, with 8 bases identical to TRBD1. The CDR3 spans 13 residues. Germline loops: CDR1 SGHKS, CDR2 YYEKEE (reference sequence). V lost 4 bases to trimming and J lost 2 bases; unmatched junction nucleotides: 1. Here the CDR3 DNA reads TGTGCCAGCAGCCGACAGGGGCAAGAGACCCAGTACTTC. It yields the protein CASSRQGQETQYF. The variable domain in full, completed from reference TRBV5-5 and TRBJ2-5, reads DAGVTQSPTHLIKTRGQQVTLRCSPISGHKSVSWYQQVLGQGPQFIFQYYEKEERGRGNFPDRFSARQFPNYSSELNVNALLLGDSALYLCASSRQGQETQYFGPGTRLLVL.

This chain uses TRBV12-3 or TRBV12-4 with TRBJ1-2, with a possible D match to TRBD1 (5 bases). V was clipped by 5 bases and J by 7 bases, with 11 bases between them. CDR3 length equals 12 residues. CDR3 in amino acids: CASSPGGGGYTF. CDR3 sequence (DNA): TGTGCCAGCAGTCCGGGGGGGGGTGGCTACACCTTC.

The gene calls are TRBV10-3 and TRBJ1-2; D is undetermined. Germline-derived CDR1 and CDR2 are ENHRY and SYGVKD. The CDR3 spans 13 residues. V shed 6 bases and J shed 4 bases, with 12 bases lying between them. The CDR3 nucleotides read TGTGCCATCAGCGAAGAGGCGCTCTATGGCTACACCTTC. It codes for CAISEEALYGYTF.

This chain links TRBV6-5 with TRBJ1-2; 8 bases map to TRBD1. There are 13 residues in the CDR3. Looked up from germline, CDR1 is MNHEY and CDR2 is SVGAGI. V lost 6 bases, J lost 8 bases, and 8 bases stayed unmatched. CDR3 sequence (DNA): TGTGCCAGCAGCCCGGCCAGGGGGCTAGGCTACACCTTC. Amino acid sequence: CASSPARGLGYTF.

This rearrangement joins TRBV3-1 (or the pseudogene TRBV3-2) to TRBJ2-1; the D gene is possibly TRBD2 (5 bases). This CDR3 is 14 amino acids long. Germline V gene lookup returns CDR1 LGHDT and CDR2 YNNKEL (reference sequence). The germline V and J ends were trimmed by 3 bases and 9 bases, with 15 bases remaining between them. CDR3 loop: CASSQPGPAVEQFF. For the CDR3, the DNA is TGTGCCAGCAGCCAGCCCGGACCAGCGGTTGAGCAGTTCTTC.

CDR3 residues: CASSLGTFGVETQYF. Written as DNA, the CDR3 is TGCGCCAGCAGCTTAGGGACTTTTGGTGTTGAGACCCAGTACTTC. The chain employs TRBV5-1 and TRBJ2-5, with D possibly matching TRBD2 (6 bases). The CDR3 is 15 amino acids. Between the trimmed V and J ends, which lost 2 bases and 5 bases, there was a span of 16 bases. Per germline, CDR1 SGHRS and CDR2 YFSETQ.

The V call is TRBV2, the J call TRBJ2-3; 8 nucleotides agree with TRBD2. Germline-derived CDR1 and CDR2 are SNHLY and FYNNEI. V shed 5 bases, J shed 6 bases, and the junction held 10 bases outside the gene matches. This CDR3 has 15 amino acids. The CDR3 reads CASSSRGGLRDTQYF. The CDR3 DNA reads TGTGCCAGCAGTTCCCGCGGGGGGCTCAGGGATACGCAGTATTTT. Based on the CDR3 plus reference TRBV2 and TRBJ2-3, the full variable domain is EPEVTQTPSHQVTQMGQEVILRCVPISNHLYFYWYRQILGQKVEFLVSFYNNEISEKSEIFDDQFSVERPDGSNFTLKIRSTKLEDSAMYFCASSSRGGLRDTQYFGPGTRLTVL.

V is TRBV4-1 and J is TRBJ1-2; a weak D match, TRBD1 (6 bases). V lost 3 bases, J lost 1 base, and 15 bases lay in between. The CDR3 has 16 amino acids. Germline V lookup: CDR1 MGHRA, CDR2 YSYEKL. The CDR3 sequence: CASSQSRQADNYGYTF. The CDR3 bases are TGCGCCAGCAGCCAGTCGAGACAGGCTGATAACTATGGCTACACCTTC.

The genes are TRBV5-1 and TRBJ1-1; D ambiguous. Deletions cut 0 bases from V and 8 bases from J, with 14 bases between. The germline gives CDR1 SGHRS, CDR2 YFSETQ. This CDR3 is built from 14 residues. The CDR3 reads CASSLGGKESEAFF. The CDR3 bases are TGCGCCAGCAGCTTGGGAGGCAAAGAGTCGGAAGCTTTCTTT.

This sequence joins TRBV28 and TRBJ1-2; 10 bases match TRBD1. V was clipped by 6 bases and J by 4 bases; unmatched bases: 2. The V gene's germline CDR1 is MDHEN and CDR2 SYDVKM. This CDR3 contains 13 residues. The CDR3 sequence is CASRTGGSYGYTF. CDR3 coding DNA: TGTGCCAGCAGGACAGGGGGCTCCTATGGCTACACCTTC.

This clone has just one count. The chain recombines TRBV18 with TRBJ1-1, with D perhaps TRBD1 (5 bases). The CDR3 has 15 amino acids. Germline V gene lookup returns CDR1 KGHSH and CDR2 LQKENI. The V and J ends lost 3 bases and 5 bases respectively, with 16 bases between them. Here the CDR3 reads CASSPWGEKTTEAFF. The CDR3 DNA is TGTGCCAGCTCACCGTGGGGGGAAAAAACGACTGAAGCTTTCTTT.

This clone was observed a handful of times. V gene TRBV28 combines with J gene TRBJ2-1, with D uncertain. Trimming shortened V by 3 bases and J by 0 bases, and 9 bases separated the two germline ends. Germline loops: CDR1 MDHEN, CDR2 SYDVKM. The CDR3 extends over 15 amino acids. CDR3 sequence: CASSFTRLSYNEQFF. The CDR3 region has the DNA TGTGCCAGCAGTTTCACGCGCCTCTCCTACAATGAGCAGTTCTTC.

This chain links TRBV28 with TRBJ2-7; 8 bases agree with TRBD1. The V gene end was trimmed by 5 bases and the J gene end by 3 bases; junction bases not matched to a gene: 3. CDR3 length: 13 residues. Germline values: CDR1 MDHEN, CDR2 SYDVKM. CDR3 nucleotide sequence: TGTGCCAGCAGTGGGGACAGGAACTACGAGCAGTACTTC. Amino acid sequence: CASSGDRNYEQYF.

The sample holds one count of this clone. The chain is built from TRBV2 and TRBJ1-2; 7 positions agree with TRBD1. Germline loops: CDR1 SNHLY, CDR2 FYNNEI. The CDR3 totals 14 residues. V shed 3 bases, J shed 5 bases, and the junction held 6 bases outside the gene matches. CDR3 amino acids: CASSETGTGYGYTF. Here the CDR3 DNA reads TGTGCCAGCAGTGAGACAGGGACCGGGTATGGCTACACCTTC.

The V call is TRBV10-3, the J call TRBJ2-1; 8 bases are shared with TRBD2. Germline CDR1 is ENHRY and CDR2 is SYGVKD. The trim removed 4 bases at V and 9 bases at J, leaving 5 bases unmatched. This CDR3 region has 13 residues. Here the CDR3 DNA reads TGTGCCATCAGTGGGGGACTAGGCAGTGAGCAGTTCTTC. This encodes CAISGGLGSEQFF.

The rearrangement uses TRBV10-3 and TRBJ2-7; perhaps TRBD2 as D (5 bases). V was cut by 10 bases and J by 4 bases, with 17 bases left in between. CDR1 is ENHRY, CDR2 SYGVKD, per germline. The CDR3 totals 13 residues. CDR3 coding DNA: TGTGCCACCTCCACATATAGCGTGTACGAGCAGTACTTC. Protein product: CATSTYSVYEQYF.

The CDR3 bases are TGTGCCAGCAGTGCAACACCGGGACTAGCAGGAGATACGCAGTATTTT. Translated: CASSATPGLAGDTQYF. The V call is TRBV2, the J call TRBJ2-3; 9 bases map to TRBD2. Germline V gene sequence: CDR1 SNHLY, CDR2 FYNNEI. The CDR3 length is 16 residues. J lost 5 bases, V lost 4 bases, and 10 bases had no gene match.

The V gene is TRBV5-4, the J gene TRBJ2-2; 10 bases line up with TRBD2. CDR3 length equals 15 residues. V shed 4 bases and J 6 bases; nucleotides not matched to a gene: 6. Germline assignment: CDR1 SGHNT and CDR2 YYREEE (reference sequence). CDR3 protein: CASSRSGGAPGELFF. CDR3 coding DNA: TGTGCCAGCAGCCGCAGCGGGGGGGCCCCCGGGGAGCTGTTTTTT.

The rearrangement joins TRBV5-5 to TRBJ2-2, with a weak D call TRBD2 (5 bases). Per the germline V gene, CDR1 is SGHKS and CDR2 is YYEKEE (reference sequence). This CDR3 is built from 16 residues. Trimming stripped 4 bases from V and 7 bases from J, with 20 bases between. The CDR3 DNA sequence: TGTGCCAGCAGCCCGCGCCCAGAGGGCAACTTCGGGGAGCTGTTTTTT. Protein: CASSPRPEGNFGELFF.

The genes are TRBV5-1 and TRBJ2-2; the match to TRBD2 covers 8 bases. Trimming removed 4 bases from V and 2 bases from J; junction bases left unmatched: 7. Germline lookup yields CDR1 SGHRS and CDR2 YFSETQ. This CDR3 region has 16 residues. The CDR3: CASSTTSGVNTGELFF. As DNA, the CDR3 is TGCGCCAGCAGCACCACTAGCGGAGTTAACACCGGGGAGCTGTTTTTT.

The sample holds one count of this clone. The gene calls are TRBV29-1 and TRBJ1-1; D perhaps matches TRBD1 (5 bases). The CDR3 runs to 15 residues. Trimming stripped 0 bases from V and 1 base from J, with 12 bases between. Per the germline V gene, CDR1 is SQVTM and CDR2 is ANQGSEA. CDR3 protein: CSVEDWGGRNTEAFF. The CDR3 DNA is TGCAGCGTTGAAGACTGGGGCGGAAGGAACACTGAAGCTTTCTTT.

The chain links TRBV3-1 (or the pseudogene TRBV3-2) to TRBJ1-5; D gene uncertain. Trimming removed 5 bases at V and 0 bases at J, with 2 bases between. The CDR3 runs 12 residues. Germline values: CDR1 LGHDT, CDR2 YNNKEL (reference sequence). The CDR3 is CASSYSNQPQHF. The CDR3 DNA sequence: TGTGCCAGCAGCTATAGCAATCAGCCCCAGCATTTT.